These 5 T cell receptor beta chains share one sample of origin, sequenced in a study. Via MiXCR, TCRdb re-called the 5' RACE reads, giving one row per CDR3 protein. This table has around 21,000 distinct CDR3 sequences, around 30% appearing once. Material for sequencing was tumor-infiltrating naive CD4+ T cells sorted from the breast tumor. Documented subset: naive CD4+ T cells, CD4+CD45RA+CD25-. These receptors were obtained from a female donor with breast cancer.

As to this clonotype: The CDR3 ends on some other residue instead of the conserved phenylalanine or tryptophan, so this is likely a read error. The chain joins TRBV5-5 to TRBJ2-1; D is unresolved. CDR1 SGHKS and CDR2 YYEKEE come from the germline V gene (reference sequence). V was cut by 3 bases and J by 5 bases, with 9 bases left in between. This CDR3 comprises 13 residues. The CDR3 reads CASSSRVDNEQFV. The CDR3 nucleotides read TGTGCCAGCAGCTCTCGCGTAGACAATGAGCAGTTCGTC.

This clonotype showed up just a few times. CDR3 amino acids: CASSPRLARYEQYF. CDR3 DNA: TGTGCCAGCAGTCCCCGACTAGCGCGTTACGAGCAGTACTTC. This sequence joins TRBV12-3 or TRBV12-4 and TRBJ2-7, with 8 bases lining up with TRBD2. Trimming took 5 bases from V and 4 from J; bases not matched to a gene: 7. The CDR3 consists of 14 residues.

This clonotype was observed many times. The chain recombines TRBV27 with TRBJ2-3; the D gene is possibly TRBD1 (6 bases). The CDR3 length is 15 residues. Per germline, CDR1 MNHEY and CDR2 SMNVEV (reference sequence). Trimming took 0 bases from V and 2 from J, leaving 9 bases between them. The CDR3 region has the DNA TGTGCCAGCAGTTTATCCGGGACACTCACAGATACGCAGTATTTT. It specifies CASSLSGTLTDTQYF.

There are many counts of this clonotype. The chain combines TRBV4-2 with TRBJ2-7, with D possibly being TRBD2 (6 bases). V shed 4 bases and J shed 4 bases, with 11 bases lying between them. Germline assignment: CDR1 LGHNA and CDR2 YNFKEQ. This CDR3 comprises 13 residues. CDR3 nucleotides: TGTGCCAGCAGCCGGGACTCTCAGTACGAGCAGTACTTC. Translation gives CASSRDSQYEQYF.

Regarding this clonotype: Just one base apart from a much larger clone, this may be a read error. This chain links TRBV29-1 with TRBJ2-3; possible D gene TRBD2, 5 bases. Trimming cost V 7 bases and J 4 bases, with 15 bases left between them. Germline values: CDR1 SQVTM, CDR2 ANQGSEA. The CDR3 contains 13 residues. CDR3 region: CSARRAGADTQYF. The DNA of the CDR3 is TGCAGCGCGCGACGAGCCGGGGCAGATACGCAGTATTTT.